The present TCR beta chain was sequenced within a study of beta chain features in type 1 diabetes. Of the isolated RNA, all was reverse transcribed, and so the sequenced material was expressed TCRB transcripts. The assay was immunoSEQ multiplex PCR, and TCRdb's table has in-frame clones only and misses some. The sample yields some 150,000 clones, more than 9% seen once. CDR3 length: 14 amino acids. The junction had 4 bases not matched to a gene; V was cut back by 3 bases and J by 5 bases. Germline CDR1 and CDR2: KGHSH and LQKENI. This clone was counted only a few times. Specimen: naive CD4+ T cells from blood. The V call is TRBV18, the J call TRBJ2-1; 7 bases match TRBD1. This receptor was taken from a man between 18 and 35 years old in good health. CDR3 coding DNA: TGTGCCAGCTCACCCCGGGACAGAAACAATGAGCAGTTCTTC. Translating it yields CASSPRDRNNEQFF.